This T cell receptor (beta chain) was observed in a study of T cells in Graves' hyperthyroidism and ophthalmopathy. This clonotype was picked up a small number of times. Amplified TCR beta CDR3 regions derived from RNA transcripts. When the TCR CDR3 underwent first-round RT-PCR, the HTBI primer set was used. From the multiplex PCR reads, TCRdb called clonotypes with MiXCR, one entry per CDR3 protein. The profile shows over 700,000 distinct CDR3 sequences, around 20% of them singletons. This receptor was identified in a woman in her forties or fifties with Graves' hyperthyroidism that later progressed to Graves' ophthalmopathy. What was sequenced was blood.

In nucleotides, the CDR3 is TGTGCCAGCAACGAGAGGGTGTCCTATAATTCACCCCTCCACTTT. This gives the protein CASNERVSYNSPLHF. This chain uses TRBV6-1 with TRBJ1-6; no definite D call. The CDR3 has 15 amino acids. V lost 7 bases, J lost 1 base, and 11 bases lay in between. The germline V gene encodes CDR1 MNHNS and CDR2 SASEGT.